Below are 9 T cell receptor beta chains sequenced from a single sample in a study of OX40 agonist ivuxolimab in advanced cancers. The table came from immunoSEQ multiplex PCR; TCRdb's copy has only in-frame clones and leaves some out. The table shows tens of thousands of clones, with 70% to 90% occurring only once. The input for sequencing was CD4+ or CD8+ T cells sorted from blood, taken in a trial of the OX40 agonist ivuxolimab. All receptors come from an adult with an advanced solid tumor such as melanoma, head and neck, liver or kidney cancer.

The chain is built from TRBV18 and TRBJ1-6, with D perhaps TRBD1 (5 bases). Trimming took 6 bases from V and 7 from J, leaving 16 bases between them. CDR1 KGHSH and CDR2 LQKENI come from the germline V gene. The CDR3 has 15 amino acids. CDR3 sequence: CASSVGTGSNSPLHF. The CDR3, as DNA: TGTGCCAGCTCCGTGGGGACTGGATCGAATTCACCCCTCCACTTT. The whole variable domain, filled in from reference TRBV18 and TRBJ1-6, reads NAGVMQNPRHLVRRRGQEARLRCSPMKGHSHVYWYRQLPEEGLKFMVYLQKENIIDESGMPKERFSAEFPKEGPSILRIQQVVRGDSAAYFCASSVGTGSNSPLHFGNGTRLTVT.

The chain employs TRBV5-1 and TRBJ1-3; D is possibly TRBD1 (5 bases). Deletions cut 0 bases from V and 4 bases from J, with 8 bases between. Germline CDR1 SGHRS, CDR2 YFSETQ. The CDR3 runs to 14 residues. This CDR3 reads CASSLEGTGNTIYF. The DNA for the CDR3 is TGCGCCAGCAGCTTGGAGGGGACCGGAAACACCATATATTTT.

The chain employs TRBV6-5 and TRBJ2-7, with D possibly being TRBD2 (6 bases). The V end lost 5 bases, the J end lost 7 bases, and 18 bases lay between the germline ends. This CDR3 is built from 14 residues. Germline CDR1 reads MNHEY; CDR2 reads SVGAGI. This CDR3 is CASSRRAGLREQYF. CDR3 sequence (DNA): TGTGCCAGCAGTAGGAGGGCCGGATTGAGAGAGCAGTACTTC.

Only a few counts were recorded for this clone. The chain carries TRBV25-1 and TRBJ2-7; D is perhaps TRBD2 (5 bases). Germline CDR1 and CDR2: MGHDK and SYGVNS. This CDR3 has 10 amino acids. Trimming stripped 8 bases from V and 7 bases from J, with 9 bases between. The CDR3: CASRPGEQYV. CDR3 sequence (DNA): TGTGCCAGCCGGCCGGGGGAGCAGTACGTC.

J is TRBJ1-1 and V is TRBV7-9; the D is unclear. Trimming took 4 bases from V and 2 from J, leaving 8 bases between them. The length of the CDR3 is 13 residues. Germline values: CDR1 SEHNR, CDR2 FQNEAQ (reference sequence). In nucleotides, the CDR3 is TGTGCCAGCAGCTCCCTCAGTAACACTGAAGCTTTCTTT. Translated, it gives CASSSLSNTEAFF.

The rearrangement uses TRBV15 and TRBJ2-3, with D perhaps being TRBD1 or TRBD2 (5 bases each). The V end lost 8 bases, the J end lost 0 bases, and 15 bases lay between the germline ends. There are 15 residues in the CDR3. In germline, CDR1 is LNHNV, CDR2 YYDKDF (reference sequence). CDR3 residues: CATYPGQISTDTQYF. The CDR3, as DNA: TGTGCCACCTACCCGGGGCAGATTAGCACAGATACGCAGTATTTT.

V usage is TRBV21-1 and J usage is TRBJ2-7; the D call in the table, TRBD1, was not verified against the DNA. TRBV21-1 is an annotated pseudogene. The CDR3 consists of 13 residues. The CDR3, as DNA: TGTGCCAGCAGCCCTAACAGGGGGCTAGAGCAGTACGTC. As protein: CASSPNRGLEQYV.

The CDR3 bases are TGTGCCAGCAGCTTGGTCCAGCGCACAGATACGCAGTATTTT. Its protein product is CASSLVQRTDTQYF. The chain has TRBV5-4 and TRBJ2-3, with D hard to call. V was pared by 0 bases and J by 1 base, with 6 bases between. The CDR3 is 14 amino acids. The V gene's germline CDR1 is SGHNT and CDR2 YYREEE (reference sequence).

The chain is built from TRBV10-3 and TRBJ2-7; no definite D call. Per the germline V gene, CDR1 is ENHRY and CDR2 is SYGVKD. The CDR3 has 13 amino acids. Trimming cost V 3 bases and J 5 bases, with 11 bases left between them. As DNA, the CDR3 is TGTGCCATCAGTGAAGAACCGAGCCACGAGCAGTACGTC. It encodes CAISEEPSHEQYV.